The 5 T cell receptor beta chains presented below share a single source sample, sequenced in a study of T cells in Graves' hyperthyroidism and ophthalmopathy. TCR beta CDR3 regions were amplified from RNA. HTBI primers drove first-round RT-PCR of the TCR CDR3. Via MiXCR, TCRdb re-called the multiplex PCR reads, giving one row per CDR3 protein. The table shows over 650,000 distinct CDR3 sequences, with about 45% occurring only once. The sequenced sample consisted of peripheral blood or thyroid tissue (not recorded which). The receptors stem from an adult man with Graves' disease, either hyperthyroidism or ophthalmopathy (not recorded which).

The V gene is TRBV19, the J gene TRBJ1-2, with D tentatively TRBD1 (5 bases). Germline assignment: CDR1 LNHDA and CDR2 SQIVND (reference sequence). Trimming took 3 bases from V and 3 from J, leaving 14 bases between them. This CDR3 region has 15 residues. CDR3 coding DNA: TGTGCCAGTAGTATTTCGACAGCTTCGGACTATGGCTACACCTTC. As protein: CASSISTASDYGYTF.

The rearrangement joins TRBV6-5 to TRBJ1-5; 8 bases are a match to TRBD1. This CDR3 is built from 14 residues. The V and J ends lost 6 bases and 3 bases, in that order; junction bases with no gene match: 4. Germline V gene lookup returns CDR1 MNHEY and CDR2 SVGAGI. The CDR3 spells CASRKDRDNQPQHF. As DNA, the CDR3 is TGTGCCAGCAGGAAGGACAGGGACAATCAGCCCCAGCATTTT.

The rearrangement links TRBV2 to TRBJ1-2, with 9 bases lining up with TRBD1. The CDR3 sequence is 12 residues long. The V and J ends lost 10 bases and 3 bases, in that order; junction bases with no gene match: 3. Germline CDR1 reads SNHLY; CDR2 reads FYNNEI. CDR3 coding DNA: TGTGCCACGGACAGGGGTTACTATGGCTACACCTTC. As protein: CATDRGYYGYTF.

The rearrangement joins TRBV7-9 to TRBJ1-6; a possible D gene is TRBD1 (6 bases). V dropped 3 bases and J dropped 8 bases, with 20 bases sitting between them. Germline CDR1 reads SEHNR; CDR2 reads FQNEAQ (reference sequence). This CDR3 comprises 17 residues. The CDR3 spells CASSLGGTTRTDSPLHF. As DNA, the CDR3 is TGTGCCAGCAGCTTGGGGGGAACGACCCGGACAGATTCACCCCTCCACTTT.

J is TRBJ1-1 and V is TRBV12-3 or TRBV12-4; no reliable D call. V lost 2 bases, J lost 5 bases, and 9 bases lay in between. There are 13 residues in the CDR3. As DNA, the CDR3 is TGTGCCAGCAGTTTATTTCGGAATACTGAAGCTTTCTTT. It specifies CASSLFRNTEAFF.